This T cell receptor (beta chain) originates from a study of blood T cells in healthy people across ages (dated by TCRdb to 2015 to 2017). With regard to the full study: In model experiments, template switching captured roughly one uniquely barcoded TCR beta cDNA molecule for every two T cells. To track age-related changes in TCR beta repertoire diversity, the study relied on deep sequencing normalized with unique cDNA molecular identifiers. Four age groups were formed from the donors: young (average roughly 15 years), middle-aged (approximately 40), aged (roughly 56) and long-lived (82). To avoid experimental bias, donors of different ages were distributed randomly across sequencing lanes. Two additional independent replicas of 1 million unique cDNA reads from the same blood draw were analyzed for two donors (one aged 18 to 30 and one aged 80 or older).

The CDR3 spans 13 residues, from the cysteine through the phenylalanine. Only CDR3 DNA is held: 39 bases, read in frame from base 1. CDR1 and CDR2, looked up from the germline V gene (reference sequence), are LGHDT and YNNKEL. Results and caveats for the whole study, not just this receptor: Total diversity estimates from one million sequenced T cells were considered lower bounds and underestimates. As age increased, observed TCR beta diversity per million T cells dropped in a roughly linear way, and a significant reduction was already evident by age 40. Compared with the aged group, the long-lived group had more naive CD4+ T cells, fewer expanded clones and increased TCR diversity, suggesting age selection. Because profiling used bulk unsorted PBMCs, naive and antigen-experienced compartments could not be compared conclusively. Donor CMV infection status was unknown, potentially confounding age-related changes in expanded clonotypes. There was a strong correlation between observed TCR beta diversity and the percentage of naive T cells measured by flow cytometry.

The protocol used for the library was 5' RACE. A second PCR of about 7 to 12 cycles was run with a J-beta primer mix and a sample-barcoded 5' primer. A unique molecular identifier was introduced onto each TCR beta cDNA molecule by a template-switch 5' adaptor carrying 12 random nucleotides. Each sample yielded at least 3 million CDR3-containing paired-end reads. The Mint cDNA synthesis kit, primed by a TRBC-specific oligonucleotide, was used to synthesize first-strand cDNA from all RNA. Following uracil-DNA glycosylase treatment, all cDNA underwent a first 18-cycle PCR with the universal primers M1SS and BC2_uni_R. Per the original workflow: For normalization, 1 million high-quality reads were randomly selected from each sample, with every read carrying a distinct molecular identifier. Instead of being binned into consensus sequences, reads that shared molecular identifiers were thrown out. MiTCR, set to a Q25 quality threshold and the strictest error-elimination algorithm, was used for CDR3 identification, clonotype clustering and error correction. A nonparametric unseen species model with Euler transformation was used to estimate lower-bound total TCR beta diversity. Starting from the raw public reads, TCRdb applied fastp trimming at Q25, assembled clones with MiXCR and retained in-frame beta chains. Rows merge per CDR3 protein into single entries with the most common DNA and genes. Here the V and J calls rest on TCRdb's processing, not on the authors' analysis. Present in this sample are 1.5 million to 2 million distinct CDR3 sequences, approximately 40% of which were seen just once. The top ten constitute about 23% of the sample.

The roughly 39 donors, aged roughly 6 to 95 years, were systemically healthy Caucasian individuals from Russia. Ten milliliters of peripheral blood were drawn from each donor into EDTA-treated Vacutainer tubes. Ficoll-Paque density-gradient centrifugation was used to isolate PBMCs, with at least 6 million per sample. Total RNA was extracted from PBMCs with Trizol reagent, with at least 6 micrograms obtained per sample. The percentages of naive CD45RAhigh/CD27high T cells were determined by flow cytometry on a PBMC aliquot from every donor. Notes on this clonotype: Its antigen is not yet known. At one end the junction does not follow the germline gene, possibly because of a read error.

The clonotype was recovered from a human donor in good health. The rearrangement joined TRBV3-1 to TRBJ2-1; the D gene is not confidently resolved. Sample: blood. The CDR3 reads as follows: CANSQASYNEQFF. The DNA sequence is TGTGCCAACAGCCAGGCGTCCTACAATGAGCAGTTCTTC.